This T cell receptor beta chain was sequenced in a study of T cell responses to AZD1222 COVID-19 vaccine. Produced via immunoSEQ multiplex PCR; TCRdb's table is partial and in-frame only. This table holds 150,000 to 160,000 clones, about 88% found once. Per the germline V gene, CDR1 is MDHEN and CDR2 is SYDVKM. This CDR3 comprises 15 residues. Trimming cost V 6 bases and J 7 bases; bases outside gene matches: 14. Here the sequenced sample was peripheral blood, taken on day 0 of AZD1222 vaccination. The chain combines TRBV28 with TRBJ1-2; 7 positions match TRBD1. The TCR originated in an adult in good health. This CDR3 is CASSPPGTARIGYTF. CDR3 in DNA: TGTGCCAGCAGCCCCCCAGGGACAGCCAGAATTGGCTACACCTTC.